This T cell receptor beta chain is from a study of blood T cell repertoires in COVID-19. About the study: The study drew acute and convalescent COVID-19 samples from the United States, Italy and Spain.

Using immunoSEQ multiplex PCR, the repertoire was profiled, and TCRdb retains in-frame clones only, with some absent. The data show about 350,000 clones, roughly nine tenths seen once. This study enrolled people aged about 18 to 100 from roughly 24 US geographic areas. The CDR3 consists of 14 residues. CDR1 MNHEY and CDR2 SVGAGI come from the germline V gene. V gave up 6 bases and J gave up 1 base; unmatched junction bases: 3. This chain links TRBV6-5 with TRBJ2-5; TRBD2 matches at 9 bases. The clonotype comes from a woman in her 30s who had recovered from COVID-19. Sequencing was done on a sample of PBMCs or T cells enriched from blood (not recorded which). The CDR3 sequence: CASSRSGSQETQYF. The CDR3, as DNA: TGTGCCAGCAGCCGTAGCGGGAGCCAAGAGACCCAGTACTTC.